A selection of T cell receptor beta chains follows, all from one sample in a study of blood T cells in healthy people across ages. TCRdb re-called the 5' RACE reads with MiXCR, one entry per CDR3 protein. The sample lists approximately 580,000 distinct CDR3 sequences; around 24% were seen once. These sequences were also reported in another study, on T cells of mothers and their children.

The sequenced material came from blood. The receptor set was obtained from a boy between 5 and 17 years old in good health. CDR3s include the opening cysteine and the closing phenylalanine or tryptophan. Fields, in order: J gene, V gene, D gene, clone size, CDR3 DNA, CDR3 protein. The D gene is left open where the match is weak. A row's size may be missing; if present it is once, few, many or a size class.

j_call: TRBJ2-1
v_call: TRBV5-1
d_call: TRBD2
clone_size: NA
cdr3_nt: TGCGCCAGCAGCCTAATACTAGCGCCTAATGAGCAGTTCTTC
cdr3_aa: CASSLILAPNEQFF

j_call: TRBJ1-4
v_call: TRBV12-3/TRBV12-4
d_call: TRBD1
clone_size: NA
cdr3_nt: TGTGCCAGCAGCTTTCGGGCACAGGGGGAGGAAAAACTGTTTTTT
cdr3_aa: CASSFRAQGEEKLFF

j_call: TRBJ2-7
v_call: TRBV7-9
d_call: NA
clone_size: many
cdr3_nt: TGTGCCAGCAGCTTAGCGGGCAGGGACTACGAGCAGTACTTC
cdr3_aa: CASSLAGRDYEQYF

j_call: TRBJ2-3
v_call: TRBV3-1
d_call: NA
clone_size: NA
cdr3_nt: TGTGCCAGCAGCCAAGATACGGGGTTATCCACAGATACGCAGTATTTT
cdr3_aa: CASSQDTGLSTDTQYF

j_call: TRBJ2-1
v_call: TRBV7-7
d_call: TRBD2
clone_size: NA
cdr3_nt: TGTGCCAGCAGCAAATCCCACGGGACTAGCGGGAGTGTGTATGAGCAGTTCTTC
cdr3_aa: CASSKSHGTSGSVYEQFF

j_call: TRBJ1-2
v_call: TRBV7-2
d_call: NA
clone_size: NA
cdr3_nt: TGTGCCAGCAGCTTAGTAGGGGAGGAAAACTATGGCTACACCTTC
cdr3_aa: CASSLVGEENYGYTF

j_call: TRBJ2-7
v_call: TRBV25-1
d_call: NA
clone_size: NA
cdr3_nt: TGTGCCAGCACCCCACCGGACAAAAGGGACGAGCAGTACTTC
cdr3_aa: CASTPPDKRDEQYF

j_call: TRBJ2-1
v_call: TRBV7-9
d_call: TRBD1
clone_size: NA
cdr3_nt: TGTGCCAGCAGTTTCCAGGGGGCTGTATACAATGAGCAGTTCTTC
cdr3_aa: CASSFQGAVYNEQFF

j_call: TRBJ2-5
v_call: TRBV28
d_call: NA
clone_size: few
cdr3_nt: TGTGCCAGCAGTTTATACAGGGCTCCCCAAGAGACCCAGTACTTC
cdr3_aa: CASSLYRAPQETQYF

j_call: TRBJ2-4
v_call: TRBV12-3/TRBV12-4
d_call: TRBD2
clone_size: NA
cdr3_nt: TGTGCCAGCAGTTCCTTACTAGCGGGGGTTCAACAAACCAAAAACATTCAGTACTTC
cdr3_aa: CASSSLLAGVQQTKNIQYF

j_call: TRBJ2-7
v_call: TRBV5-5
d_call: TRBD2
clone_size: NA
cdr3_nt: TGTACCAGCAGCGAGGGGAGGGTCCTCTACGAGCAGTACTTC
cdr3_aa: CTSSEGRVLYEQYF

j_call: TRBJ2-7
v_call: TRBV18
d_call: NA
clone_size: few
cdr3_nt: TGTGCCAGCTCACCCGATACCGGGACCCAATACGAGCAGTACTTC
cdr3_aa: CASSPDTGTQYEQYF

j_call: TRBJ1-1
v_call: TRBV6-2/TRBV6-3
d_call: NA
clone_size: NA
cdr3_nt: TGTGCCAGCAGAACTGGACAGATGAACACTGAAGCTTTCTTT
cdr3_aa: CASRTGQMNTEAFF

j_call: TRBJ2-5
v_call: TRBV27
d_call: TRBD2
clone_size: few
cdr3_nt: TGTGCCAGCAGTTTAATGGGGACTAGTAAGACCCAGTACTTC
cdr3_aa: CASSLMGTSKTQYF

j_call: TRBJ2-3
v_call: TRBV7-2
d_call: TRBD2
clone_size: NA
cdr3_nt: TGTGCCAGCAGCTTAGCGCTGCGGGAGGGCCTGGATACGCAGTATTTT
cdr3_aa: CASSLALREGLDTQYF

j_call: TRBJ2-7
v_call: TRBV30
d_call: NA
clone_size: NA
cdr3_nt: TGTGCCTGGAGGATTAAACGGGGGACCGCCTACGAGCAGTACTTC
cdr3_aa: CAWRIKRGTAYEQYF

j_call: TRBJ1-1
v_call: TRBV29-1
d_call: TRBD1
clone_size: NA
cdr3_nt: TGCAGCGTGTTCCTATCCGGGACAGGGAGCACTGAAGCTTTCTTT
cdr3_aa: CSVFLSGTGSTEAFF

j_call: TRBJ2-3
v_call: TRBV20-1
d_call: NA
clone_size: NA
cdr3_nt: TGCAGTGCTGCCCCCCCCCGGGCCCTCCTCCTTTTCACAGATACGCAGTATTTT
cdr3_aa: CSAAPPRALLLFTDTQYF

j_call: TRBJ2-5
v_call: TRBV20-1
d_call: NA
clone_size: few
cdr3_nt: TGCAGTGAATGGGAAGGGGAGACCCAGTACTTC
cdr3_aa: CSEWEGETQYF

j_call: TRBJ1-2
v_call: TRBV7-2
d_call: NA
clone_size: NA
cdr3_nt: TGTGCCAGCAGCTTAAGTCCAGGGGCTAACTATGGCTACACCTTC
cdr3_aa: CASSLSPGANYGYTF

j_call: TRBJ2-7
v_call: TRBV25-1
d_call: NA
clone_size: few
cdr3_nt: TGTGCCAGCGAAAGAACGGGGGCGTACGAGCAGTACTTC
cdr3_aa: CASERTGAYEQYF

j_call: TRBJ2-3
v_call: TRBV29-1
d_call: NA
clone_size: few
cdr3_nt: TGCAGCGTTGAACTGGGGCGGGAAGCAGATACGCAGTATTTT
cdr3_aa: CSVELGREADTQYF

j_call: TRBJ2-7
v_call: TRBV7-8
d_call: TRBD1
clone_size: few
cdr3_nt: TGTGCCAGCAGTGCCACAGGGGAAAATGCCTACGAGCAGTACTTC
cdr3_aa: CASSATGENAYEQYF

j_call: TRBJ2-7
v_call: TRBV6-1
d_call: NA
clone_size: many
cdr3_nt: TGTGCCAGCAGTCAAGGCCCTTTCGGATCCTACGAGCAGTACTTC
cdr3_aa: CASSQGPFGSYEQYF

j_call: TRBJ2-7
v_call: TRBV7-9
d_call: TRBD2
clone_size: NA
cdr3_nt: TGTGCCAGCAGCGAGATGACTAGCGGGAAGGACGAGCAGTACTTC
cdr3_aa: CASSEMTSGKDEQYF

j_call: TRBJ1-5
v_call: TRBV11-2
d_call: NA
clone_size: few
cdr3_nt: TGTGCCAGCAGCTTATCTTCGTTCCGGGGCAGAAACCGACTTTTGCATTTT
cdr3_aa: CASSLSSFRGRNRLLHF

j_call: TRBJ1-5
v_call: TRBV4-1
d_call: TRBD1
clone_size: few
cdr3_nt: TGCGCCAGCAGCCAAGATGGATCAGGGGGCTGGGGCAATCAGCCCCAGCATTTT
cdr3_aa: CASSQDGSGGWGNQPQHF

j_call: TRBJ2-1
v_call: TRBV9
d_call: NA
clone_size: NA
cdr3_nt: TGTGCCAGCAGCGTAGAGGTGGCCGGGACTCCACTCAATGAGCAGTTCTTC
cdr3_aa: CASSVEVAGTPLNEQFF

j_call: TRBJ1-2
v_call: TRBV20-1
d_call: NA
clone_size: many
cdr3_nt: TGCAGTGCTAGACCACCCGGATCAGACTATGGCTACACCTTC
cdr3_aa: CSARPPGSDYGYTF

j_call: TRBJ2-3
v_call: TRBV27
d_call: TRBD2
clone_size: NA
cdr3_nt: TGTGCCAGCAGACCATGGACTAGCTGGGCCGATACGCAGTATTTT
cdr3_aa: CASRPWTSWADTQYF

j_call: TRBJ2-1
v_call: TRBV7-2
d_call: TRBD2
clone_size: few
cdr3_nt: TGTGCCAGCAGCCACCTAGCGGGGGGGGCCTACAATGAGCAGTTCTTC
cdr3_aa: CASSHLAGGAYNEQFF

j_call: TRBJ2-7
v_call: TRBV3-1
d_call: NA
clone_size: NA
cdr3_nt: TGTGCCAGCAGCCACATCGGATACGAGCAGTACTTC
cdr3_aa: CASSHIGYEQYF

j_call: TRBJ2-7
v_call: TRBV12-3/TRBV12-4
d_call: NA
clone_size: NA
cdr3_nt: TGTGCCAGCAGTTCGAGGACGGAAGCCTACGAGCAGTACTTC
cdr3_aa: CASSSRTEAYEQYF

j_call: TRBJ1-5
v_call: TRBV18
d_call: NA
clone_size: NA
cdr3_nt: TGTGCCAGCTCACCAGGGGGCTTTAGCAATCAGCCCCAGCATTTT
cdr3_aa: CASSPGGFSNQPQHF

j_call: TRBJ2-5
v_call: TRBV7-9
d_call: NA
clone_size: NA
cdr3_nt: TGTGCCAGCACGGTCCAGGGGTCAGAGACCCAGTACTTC
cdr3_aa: CASTVQGSETQYF

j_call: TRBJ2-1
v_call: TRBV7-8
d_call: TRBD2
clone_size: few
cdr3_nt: TGTGCCAGCAGCCGAGCGGGGGATTTGTACAATGAGCAGTTCTTC
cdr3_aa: CASSRAGDLYNEQFF

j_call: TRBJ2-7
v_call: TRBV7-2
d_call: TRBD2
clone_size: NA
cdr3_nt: TGTGCCAGCAGCTTAGATACTAGCGGGAACTACGAGCAGTACTTC
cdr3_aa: CASSLDTSGNYEQYF

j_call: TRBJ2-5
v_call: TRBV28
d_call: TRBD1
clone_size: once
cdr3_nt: TGTGCCAGCAGTTCCCACAGGGGTCAAGAGACCCAGTACTTC
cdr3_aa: CASSSHRGQETQYF

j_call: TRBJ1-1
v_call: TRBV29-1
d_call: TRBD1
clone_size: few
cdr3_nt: TGCAGCGTTTTACCGGGACAGGCGAACACTGAAGCTTTCTTT
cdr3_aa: CSVLPGQANTEAFF

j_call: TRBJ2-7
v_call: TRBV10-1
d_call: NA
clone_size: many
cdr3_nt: TGCGCCAGCAGTGGGGACTTATCCTACGAGCAGTACTTC
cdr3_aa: CASSGDLSYEQYF

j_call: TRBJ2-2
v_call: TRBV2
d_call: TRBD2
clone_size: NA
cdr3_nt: TGTGCCAGTTTGCTAGCGGAGAACACCGGGGAGCTGTTTTTT
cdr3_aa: CASLLAENTGELFF

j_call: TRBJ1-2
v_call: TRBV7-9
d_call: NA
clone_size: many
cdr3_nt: TGTGCCAGCAGCTTAGGAAACTATGGCTACACCTTC
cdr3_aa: CASSLGNYGYTF

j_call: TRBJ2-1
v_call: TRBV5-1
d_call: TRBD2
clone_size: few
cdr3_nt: TGCGCCAGCAGCTTGGGCAGCGGGAGCCGGTATGATGAGCAGTTCTTC
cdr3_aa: CASSLGSGSRYDEQFF

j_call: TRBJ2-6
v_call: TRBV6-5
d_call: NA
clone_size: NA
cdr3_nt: TGTGCCAGCAGTTACTCGGGTAATGGGGCCAACGTCCTGACTTTC
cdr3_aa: CASSYSGNGANVLTF

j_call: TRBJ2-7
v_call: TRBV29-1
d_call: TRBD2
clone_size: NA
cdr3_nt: TGCAGCGTAGAGACTAGCGGGGGGGGCTACGAGCAGTACTTC
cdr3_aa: CSVETSGGGYEQYF

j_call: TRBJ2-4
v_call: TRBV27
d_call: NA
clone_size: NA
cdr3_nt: TGTGCCAGCAGTTTATCCCAGGGGGGGAACATTCAGTACTTC
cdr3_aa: CASSLSQGGNIQYF

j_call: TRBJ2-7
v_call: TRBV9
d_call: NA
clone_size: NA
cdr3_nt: TGTGCCAGCAGCGTAGTGGTCGGTATCGAGCAGTACTTC
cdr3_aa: CASSVVVGIEQYF

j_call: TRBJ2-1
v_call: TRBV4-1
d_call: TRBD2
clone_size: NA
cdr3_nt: TGCGCCAGCAGCCAGGTACTAGCGGGGGGGCTTGATGAGCAGTTCTTC
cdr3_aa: CASSQVLAGGLDEQFF

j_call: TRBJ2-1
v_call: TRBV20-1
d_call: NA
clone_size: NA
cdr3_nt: TGCAGTGCTAGAGAAGCTAGTAGGTTTTCTGAGCAGTTCTTC
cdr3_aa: CSAREASRFSEQFF

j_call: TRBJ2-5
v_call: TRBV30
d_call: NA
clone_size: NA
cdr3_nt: TGTGCCTGGAGTGTACTGGAGACCCAGTACTTC
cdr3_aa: CAWSVLETQYF